The 4 T cell receptor beta chains presented below share a single source sample, sequenced in a study of blood T cell repertoires in COVID-19. TCRdb keeps only in-frame clones here, not all; method: immunoSEQ multiplex PCR. The table shows 250,000 to 350,000 clones, with approximately 91% occurring only once. Sequencing was performed on peripheral blood. These receptors were taken from a woman aged 60-75 years with acute or convalescent COVID-19.

This chain connects TRBV18 to TRBJ1-2; D ambiguous. Trimming removed 3 bases from V and 3 bases from J, with 14 bases in between. The CDR3 totals 15 residues. Germline V lookup: CDR1 KGHSH, CDR2 LQKENI. The CDR3 region is CASSPGGSSDYGYTF. In DNA, the CDR3 is TGTGCCAGCTCACCTGGCGGGAGTTCGGACTATGGCTACACCTTC.

The genes are TRBV25-1 and TRBJ1-3; 7 bases match TRBD1. Trimming removed 4 bases from V and 4 bases from J; junction bases left unmatched: 7. The CDR3 is 15 residues long. Germline loops: CDR1 MGHDK, CDR2 SYGVNS. This chain's CDR3 is CASSGYTGEGNTIYF. CDR3 DNA sequence: TGTGCCAGCAGTGGCTACACAGGGGAAGGAAACACCATATATTTT.

The J gene is TRBJ2-1, the V gene TRBV4-2, with TRBD2 matching over 7 bases. Trimming cost V 3 bases and J 11 bases; bases outside gene matches: 7. Germline V gene sequence: CDR1 LGHNA, CDR2 YNFKEQ. This CDR3 has 13 residues. The CDR3 region is CASSQGSGTKQFF. CDR3 sequence (DNA): TGTGCCAGCAGCCAGGGGTCCGGGACTAAGCAGTTCTTC.

The CDR3: CASIRQGGYEQYF. As DNA, the CDR3 is TGTGCCAGCATTCGACAGGGTGGTTACGAGCAGTACTTC. The genes are TRBV25-1 and TRBJ2-7, with 7 bases fitting TRBD1. Trimming took 7 bases from V and 4 from J; bases not matched to a gene: 7. CDR3 size: 13 residues. The germline gives CDR1 MGHDK, CDR2 SYGVNS.